These 17 T cell receptor beta chains originate from one sample sequenced in a study of blood T cells in healthy people across ages. The use of a sample-barcoded 5' primer and a J-beta primer mix characterized a second PCR of roughly 6 to 11 cycles. TCRdb reprocessed the 5' RACE reads via MiXCR and lists one record per CDR3 protein. The table has roughly 1,300,000 distinct CDR3 sequences, around 59% seen once. The sample taken for sequencing was blood. These receptors came from a man aged 18 to 30 in good health.

There are a few counts of this clonotype. This chain uses TRBV6-6 with TRBJ2-5, with TRBD1 as a possible D gene (6 bases). The CDR3 has 15 amino acids. Trimming left V 0 bases short and J 0 bases short, with 8 bases between. Germline CDR1 reads MNHNY; CDR2 reads SVGAGI (reference sequence). CDR3 amino acids: CASSYSAGDQETQYF. In DNA, the CDR3 is TGTGCCAGCAGTTACTCGGCAGGGGACCAAGAGACCCAGTACTTC.

The chain carries TRBV6-2 or TRBV6-3 and TRBJ2-5; TRBD1 matches 8 bases. Trimming took 5 bases from V and 11 from J; bases not matched to a gene: 22. CDR3 size: 17 residues. Looked up from germline, CDR1 is MNHEY and CDR2 is SVGEGT. The CDR3 nucleotides read TGTGCCAGCAGTCAACACCCGGACAGGGCAGATCCGGATGAGCAGTACTTC. Its protein product is CASSQHPDRADPDEQYF.

In nucleotides, the CDR3 is TGTGCCATCAGTGACCAGGGGACGAACACTGAAGCTTTCTTT. Its protein is CAISDQGTNTEAFF. V and J are TRBV10-3 and TRBJ1-1; a weak D match, TRBD1 (6 bases). CDR3 size: 14 residues. CDR1 is ENHRY and CDR2 is SYGVKD in the germline V gene. V lost 3 bases and J 1 base, leaving 9 bases between the germline ends.

V and J are TRBV28 and TRBJ2-1; 7 bases align to TRBD1. The CDR3 sequence is 16 residues long. Germline CDR1 and CDR2: MDHEN and SYDVKM. The V gene end was trimmed by 4 bases and the J gene end by 8 bases; junction bases not matched to a gene: 14. Here the CDR3 reads CASSSAGTAPVHEQFF. CDR3 coding DNA: TGTGCCAGCAGTTCCGCCGGGACAGCCCCCGTCCATGAGCAGTTCTTC.

This chain links TRBV7-9 with TRBJ2-1, with D unclear. Looked up from germline, CDR1 is SEHNR and CDR2 is FQNEAQ (reference sequence). The CDR3 has 17 amino acids. V lost 4 bases and J lost 0, with 16 bases in between. This CDR3 reads CASSSLLGGYSYNEQFF. The CDR3 coding sequence is TGTGCCAGCAGCTCCCTCCTTGGCGGATACTCCTACAATGAGCAGTTCTTC.

The chain is built from TRBV10-3 and TRBJ2-1; possibly TRBD2 for D (6 bases). The J call may not be correct, given that the DNA end is closer to TRBJ2-7. Germline assignment: CDR1 ENHRY and CDR2 SYGVKD. The CDR3 spans 14 residues. CDR3 sequence reads: CATGTEGSYNEQYF. The CDR3 nucleotides read TGTGCCACCGGGACTGAGGGCTCCTACAATGAGCAGTACTTC.

V is TRBV6-1 and J is TRBJ2-1, with 10 bases aligning to TRBD2. The V and J ends lost 4 bases and 5 bases, in that order; junction bases with no gene match: 5. Per the germline V gene, CDR1 is MNHNS and CDR2 is SASEGT. The CDR3 loop spans 15 amino acids. Written as DNA, the CDR3 is TGTGCCAGCAGTGCCCCCGGGACTAGCGACAATGAGCAGTTCTTC. It translates to CASSAPGTSDNEQFF.

This chain uses TRBV6-5 with TRBJ1-2; a possible D gene is TRBD1 (6 bases). Trimming left V 5 bases short and J 2 bases short, with 12 bases between. Germline CDR1 MNHEY, CDR2 SVGAGI. This CDR3 spans 14 amino acids. In DNA form, the CDR3 reads TGTGCCAGCAGTCCAAATCAGGGGAACTATGGCTACACCTTC. It encodes CASSPNQGNYGYTF.

J is TRBJ2-5 and V is TRBV4-1, with 9 nucleotides matching TRBD1. V was pared by 6 bases and J by 11 bases, with 10 bases of the junction left unmatched. CDR3 length: 13 residues. Germline CDR1 and CDR2: MGHRA and YSYEKL. CDR3 protein: CASSRTGVGEQYF. In DNA form, the CDR3 reads TGCGCCAGCAGTCGGACAGGGGTTGGGGAGCAGTACTTC.

This chain links TRBV7-9 with TRBJ1-2; tentative D call: TRBD1 (6 bases). This CDR3 comprises 13 residues. The V gene's germline CDR1 is SEHNR and CDR2 FQNEAQ (reference sequence). V lost 5 bases to trimming and J lost 8 bases, with 15 bases between them. CDR3: CASSRDTKRGYTF. In DNA form, the CDR3 reads TGTGCCAGCAGCCGGGACACTAAGAGGGGCTACACCTTC. Full variable domain (remainder filled in from reference TRBV7-9 and TRBJ1-2): DTGVSQNPRHKITKRGQNVTFRCDPISEHNRLYWYRQTLGQGPEFLTYFQNEAQLEKSRLLSDRFSAERPKGSFSTLEIQRTEQGDSAMYLCASSRDTKRGYTFGSGTRLTVV.

The chain joins TRBV20-1 to TRBJ2-5, with D unclear. The germline V gene encodes CDR1 DFQATT and CDR2 SNEGSKA (reference sequence). Trimming cost V 6 bases and J 5 bases, with 16 bases left between them. The CDR3 has 13 amino acids. Written as DNA, the CDR3 is TGCAGTGCGAGGACCGCCCCGGTGGAGACCCAGTACTTC. It yields the protein CSARTAPVETQYF.

This rearrangement joins TRBV20-1 to TRBJ2-1, with 7 bases that match TRBD1. CDR3 length: 12 residues. Germline V CDR1 and CDR2: DFQATT, SNEGSKA (reference sequence). Germline trimming cut 6 bases from V and 10 bases from J; bases unmatched to any gene: 9. The DNA of the CDR3 is TGCAGTGCGCAGGGGGTTTCCTACGAGCAGTTCTTC. Translated: CSAQGVSYEQFF.

The V call is TRBV7-2, the J call TRBJ2-1; possible D gene TRBD2, 5 bases. CDR3 length: 13 residues. The V gene lost 5 bases and the J gene lost 10 bases, with 15 bases spanning the gap. In germline, CDR1 is SGHTA, CDR2 FQGNSA. Here the CDR3 DNA reads TGTGCCAGCAGCCCGCCGGAGACGGGGGAGCAGTTCTTC. Its protein product is CASSPPETGEQFF. Together with reference TRBV7-2 and TRBJ2-1, the CDR3 gives the full variable domain: GAGVSQSPSNKVTEKGKDVELRCDPISGHTALYWYRQSLGQGLEFLIYFQGNSAPDKSGLPSDRFSAERTGGSVSTLTIQRTQQEDSAVYLCASSPPETGEQFFGPGTRLTVL.

This clonotype was picked up one time. This chain connects TRBV4-1 to TRBJ1-1; the D gene is possibly TRBD1 (5 bases). Trimming removed 1 base at V and 11 bases at J, with 11 bases between. This CDR3 contains 12 residues. CDR1 is MGHRA and CDR2 is YSYEKL in the germline V gene. CDR3 protein: CASSQVGLGAFF. Here the CDR3 DNA reads TGCGCCAGCAGCCAAGTGGGGCTTGGGGCTTTCTTT.

The J gene is TRBJ1-5, the V gene TRBV7-9; 7 positions match TRBD1. Germline V gene lookup returns CDR1 SEHNR and CDR2 FQNEAQ (reference sequence). CDR3 length: 14 amino acids. The J segment lost 4 bases and the V segment lost 7 bases, leaving 7 bases of the junction unmatched. The CDR3 DNA follows: TGTGCCAGCACCAGGGACAGAGGTAATCAGCCCCAGCATTTT. It specifies CASTRDRGNQPQHF.

The rearrangement joins TRBV7-2 to TRBJ2-1, with D tentatively TRBD1 (7 bases). This CDR3 is 15 amino acids long. CDR1 and CDR2 (germline): SGHTA, FQGNSA. Trimming took 5 bases from V and 9 from J, leaving 20 bases between them. CDR3 region: CASSPRGTPEGEQFF. Written as DNA, the CDR3 is TGTGCCAGCAGCCCCAGGGGGACTCCCGAGGGTGAGCAGTTCTTC.

The chain has TRBV20-1 and TRBJ2-1, with 7 bases fitting TRBD2. The CDR3 sequence is 17 residues long. Germline V gene sequence: CDR1 DFQATT, CDR2 SNEGSKA (reference sequence). The J segment lost 0 bases and the V segment lost 2 bases, leaving 10 bases of the junction unmatched. The CDR3 region is CSARSLAALSSYNEQFF. The CDR3 coding sequence is TGCAGTGCTAGATCTCTAGCGGCGCTGAGCTCCTACAATGAGCAGTTCTTC.